This T cell receptor beta chain was found in a study of spatial heterogeneity in lung cancer. Time point specified: sample taken at primary tumor resection. No cell sorting; template was whole RNA from tumor, lung tissue or PBMC. This clonotype was picked up a small number of times. TCRdb redid the calling of the 5' RACE reads with MiXCR, one entry per CDR3 protein. The sample consists of about 75,000 distinct CDR3 sequences, less than 15% of them appearing once. Germline V gives CDR1 SQVTM, CDR2 ANQGSEA. J gave up 2 bases and V 4 bases, and 5 bases lay outside the gene matches. The CDR3 loop spans 18 amino acids.

The TCR sequence derives from a male donor with early-stage non-small cell lung cancer. The V gene is TRBV29-1, the J gene TRBJ2-6; 16 bases agree with TRBD2. Sequenced material: PBMCs, taken at surgery. The CDR3 loop reads CSVGGTSGRVAGANVLTF. CDR3 nucleotide sequence: TGCAGCGTTGGCGGGACTAGCGGGAGGGTAGCTGGGGCCAACGTCCTGACTTTC.